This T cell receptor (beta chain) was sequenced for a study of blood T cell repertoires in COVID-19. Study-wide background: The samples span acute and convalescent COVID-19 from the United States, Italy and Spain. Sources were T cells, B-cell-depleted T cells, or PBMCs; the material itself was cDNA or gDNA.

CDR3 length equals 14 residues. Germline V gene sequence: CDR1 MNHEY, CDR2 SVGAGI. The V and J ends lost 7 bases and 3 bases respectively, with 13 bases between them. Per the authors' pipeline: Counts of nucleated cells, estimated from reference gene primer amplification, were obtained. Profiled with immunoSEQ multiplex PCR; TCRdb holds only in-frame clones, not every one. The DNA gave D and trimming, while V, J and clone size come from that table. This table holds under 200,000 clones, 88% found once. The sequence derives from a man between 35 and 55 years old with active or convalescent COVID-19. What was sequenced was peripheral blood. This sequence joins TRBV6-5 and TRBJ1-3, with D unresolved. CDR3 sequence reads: CASTPRGGGNTIYF. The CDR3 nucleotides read TGTGCCAGCACCCCCAGAGGAGGTGGAAACACCATATATTTT.